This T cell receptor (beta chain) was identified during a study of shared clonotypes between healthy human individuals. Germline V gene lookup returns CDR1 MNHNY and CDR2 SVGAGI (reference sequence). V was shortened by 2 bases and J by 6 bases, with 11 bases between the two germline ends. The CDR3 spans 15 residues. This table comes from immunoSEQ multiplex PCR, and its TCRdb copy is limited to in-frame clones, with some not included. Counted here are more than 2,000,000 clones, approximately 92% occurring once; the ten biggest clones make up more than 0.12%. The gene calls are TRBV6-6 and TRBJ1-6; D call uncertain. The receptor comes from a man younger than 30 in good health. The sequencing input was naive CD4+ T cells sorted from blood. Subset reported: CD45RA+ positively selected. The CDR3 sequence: CASSYDGSGNSPLHF. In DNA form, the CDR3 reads TGTGCCAGCAGTTACGATGGTTCGGGTAATTCACCCCTCCACTTT.